The TCR beta chain under discussion was sequenced for a study of cytomegalovirus exposure and HLA in healthy donors. PCR primers comprised 60 Vbeta and 13 Jbeta primers. Clones were sequenced by immunoSEQ multiplex PCR, and TCRdb holds only the in-frame ones, with some missing. In the table there are 110,000 to 150,000 clones, around 80% of which are singletons. The CDR3 contains 13 residues. In germline, CDR1 is MNHEY, CDR2 SVGAGI. The germline V and J ends were trimmed by 7 bases and 2 bases, with 12 bases remaining between them. This clone was detected only once. This chain joins TRBV6-5 and TRBJ2-7; tentative D call: TRBD2 (6 bases). The TCR sequence derives from a male donor in good health and CMV-seropositive. Material: PBMCs. Here the CDR3 DNA reads TGTGCCAGCAAGGAGAGGGAGGCCTACGAGCAGTACTTC. Encoded protein: CASKEREAYEQYF.